A selection of T cell receptor beta chains follows, all from one sample in a study of Ad26.COV2.S vaccination and SARS-CoV-2 variants. Profiling relied on immunoSEQ multiplex PCR, and the TCRdb table lists in-frame clones only, not all of them. Of around 420,000 clones in the sample, roughly 90% were seen once. The sequenced sample was peripheral blood, obtained in a trial of Ad26.COV2.S vaccine versus placebo. Every receptor here comes from a person aged 18-65 years who received the Ad26.COV2.S COVID-19 vaccine or a placebo. Both conserved end residues are part of each CDR3. The order of the fields is V gene, CDR3 length, clone size, J gene, D gene, CDR3 DNA, CDR3 protein. D genes are given only for firm matches. Clone size is given for some rows only: seen once, a few or many times, or a class if the clone is expanded.

v_gene: TRBV29-1; len: 11; abundance: .; j_gene: TRBJ2-1; d_gene: .; CDR3nt: TGCAGCGTACTCCGGGGACACTTAGGGTTCTTC; CDR3aa: CSVLRGHLGFF
v_gene: TRBV6-5; len: 13; abundance: few; j_gene: TRBJ2-3; d_gene: TRBD2; CDR3nt: TGTGCCAGCAGACTAGCGGGGGGAAGTACGCAGTATTTT; CDR3aa: CASRLAGGSTQYF
v_gene: TRBV29-1; len: 13; abundance: .; j_gene: TRBJ1-1; d_gene: TRBD1; CDR3nt: TGCAGCGTTCGACAGGGGGAGGTCACTGAAGCTTTCTTT; CDR3aa: CSVRQGEVTEAFF
v_gene: TRBV5-1; len: 13; abundance: .; j_gene: TRBJ2-2; d_gene: .; CDR3nt: TGCGCCAGCCTAGAGGTGAACACCGGGGAGCTGTTTTTT; CDR3aa: CASLEVNTGELFF
v_gene: TRBV15; len: 12; abundance: .; j_gene: TRBJ2-5; d_gene: .; CDR3nt: TGTGCCACCAGCAGATACCGGGAGACCCAGTACTTC; CDR3aa: CATSRYRETQYF
v_gene: TRBV6-2/TRBV6-3; len: 14; abundance: .; j_gene: TRBJ2-7; d_gene: .; CDR3nt: TGTGCCAGCAGTTACCCTCGGTCCACCTACGAGCAGTACTTC; CDR3aa: CASSYPRSTYEQYF
v_gene: TRBV5-6; len: 12; abundance: .; j_gene: TRBJ2-7; d_gene: .; CDR3nt: TGTGCCAGCAGCCGGGGAGGGGGCGAGCAGTACTTC; CDR3aa: CASSRGGGEQYF
v_gene: TRBV6-2/TRBV6-3; len: 15; abundance: .; j_gene: TRBJ2-5; d_gene: .; CDR3nt: TGTGCCAGCAGTCCAGGGGCAGTGGGGCAAGAGACCCAGTACTTC; CDR3aa: CASSPGAVGQETQYF
v_gene: TRBV6-2/TRBV6-3; len: 13; abundance: .; j_gene: TRBJ1-6; d_gene: .; CDR3nt: TGTGCCAGCAGTTACGTCGACAATTCACCCCTCCACTTT; CDR3aa: CASSYVDNSPLHF
v_gene: TRBV5-1; len: 16; abundance: .; j_gene: TRBJ2-2; d_gene: TRBD1; CDR3nt: TGCGCCAGCAGCTGGGGACAGGGGATTTCGTCCGGGGAGCTGTTTTTT; CDR3aa: CASSWGQGISSGELFF
v_gene: TRBV4-2; len: 16; abundance: .; j_gene: TRBJ1-5; d_gene: .; CDR3nt: TGTGCCAGCAGCCAAGACTTCGACAGGAGCTATCAGCCCCAGCATTTT; CDR3aa: CASSQDFDRSYQPQHF
v_gene: TRBV28; len: 16; abundance: .; j_gene: TRBJ2-7; d_gene: .; CDR3nt: TGTGCCAGCAGTTGGGCCTACGGATTTCAAACGTACGAGCAGTACTTC; CDR3aa: CASSWAYGFQTYEQYF
v_gene: TRBV14; len: 18; abundance: .; j_gene: TRBJ1-3; d_gene: .; CDR3nt: TGTGCCAGCAGCCAAGATCAAGGACCACCCGTATCTGGAAACACCATATATTTT; CDR3aa: CASSQDQGPPVSGNTIYF
v_gene: TRBV7-6; len: 14; abundance: .; j_gene: TRBJ2-3; d_gene: TRBD1; CDR3nt: TGTGCCAGCAGCTCAGGACAGGGCACAGATACGCAGTATTTT; CDR3aa: CASSSGQGTDTQYF
v_gene: TRBV7-9; len: 16; abundance: .; j_gene: TRBJ2-1; d_gene: .; CDR3nt: TGTGCCAGCAGCTTATTGGGGTCCGACGTCTACAATGAGCAGTTCTTC; CDR3aa: CASSLLGSDVYNEQFF
v_gene: TRBV29-1; len: 12; abundance: .; j_gene: TRBJ2-1; d_gene: .; CDR3nt: TGCAGCGGGGACTTTAGGGTCAATGAGCAGTTCTTC; CDR3aa: CSGDFRVNEQFF
v_gene: TRBV7-3; len: 13; abundance: once; j_gene: TRBJ2-3; d_gene: .; CDR3nt: TGTGCCAGCAGCCAGGACAACACAGATACGCAGTATTTT; CDR3aa: CASSQDNTDTQYF
v_gene: TRBV24-1; len: 13; abundance: .; j_gene: TRBJ1-1; d_gene: .; CDR3nt: TGTGCCACCAGTGATTTGGGACTATCTGGAGCTTTCTTT; CDR3aa: CATSDLGLSGAFF
v_gene: TRBV7-8; len: 18; abundance: .; j_gene: TRBJ2-7; d_gene: TRBD1; CDR3nt: TGTGCCAGCAGCCCCCAGGTACCGGACAGGAGTAACGCCTACGAGCAGTACTTC; CDR3aa: CASSPQVPDRSNAYEQYF
v_gene: TRBV4-1; len: 12; abundance: many; j_gene: TRBJ2-1; d_gene: .; CDR3nt: TGCGCCAGCAGCCACAACAGGGTTGAGCAGTTCTTC; CDR3aa: CASSHNRVEQFF
v_gene: TRBV11-3; len: 15; abundance: .; j_gene: TRBJ2-7; d_gene: TRBD1; CDR3nt: TGTGCCAGCAGCTCGCCGGGACAGGGAATCTACGAGCAGTACTTC; CDR3aa: CASSSPGQGIYEQYF
v_gene: TRBV27; len: 15; abundance: .; j_gene: TRBJ2-1; d_gene: TRBD2; CDR3nt: TGTGCCAGCAGTTCCCTAGCGGGGGGGCGCAATGAGCAGTTCTTC; CDR3aa: CASSSLAGGRNEQFF
v_gene: TRBV9; len: 13; abundance: .; j_gene: TRBJ2-3; d_gene: .; CDR3nt: TGTGCCAGCAGCGTAGTCTCCGGAGATACGCAGTATTTT; CDR3aa: CASSVVSGDTQYF
v_gene: TRBV21-1; len: 22; abundance: .; j_gene: TRBJ2-2; d_gene: .; CDR3nt: TGTGCCAGCAGCAAAGGGTGGGTATTAGGACAGGGGGAAAAGATGAACACCGGGGAGCTGTTTTTT; CDR3aa: CASSKGWVLGQGEKMNTGELFF
v_gene: TRBV12-3/TRBV12-4; len: 11; abundance: .; j_gene: TRBJ1-4; d_gene: .; CDR3nt: TGTGCCAGCAGTTTACGGGAAAAACTGTTTTTT; CDR3aa: CASSLREKLFF
v_gene: TRBV5-1; len: 13; abundance: .; j_gene: TRBJ2-7; d_gene: .; CDR3nt: TGCGCCAGCAGCTTTGACAGTCATGCCGAGCAGTACTTC; CDR3aa: CASSFDSHAEQYF
v_gene: TRBV30; len: 13; abundance: once; j_gene: TRBJ2-5; d_gene: TRBD2; CDR3nt: TGTGCCTGGAGTGCCGGGAGGGAAGAGACCCAGTACTTC; CDR3aa: CAWSAGREETQYF
v_gene: TRBV15; len: 16; abundance: .; j_gene: TRBJ2-1; d_gene: .; CDR3nt: TGTGCCACCAGCAGAGATTCATCCCGTTTCTACAATGAGCAGTTCTTC; CDR3aa: CATSRDSSRFYNEQFF
v_gene: TRBV12-3/TRBV12-4; len: 12; abundance: .; j_gene: TRBJ2-6; d_gene: .; CDR3nt: TGTGCCAGCAGTGCCAGCGCCAACGTCCTGACTTTC; CDR3aa: CASSASANVLTF
v_gene: TRBV7-6; len: 14; abundance: .; j_gene: TRBJ2-7; d_gene: .; CDR3nt: TGTGCCAGCAGCGATAAATGGAGCTCCTACGAGCAGTACTTC; CDR3aa: CASSDKWSSYEQYF
v_gene: TRBV15; len: 15; abundance: once; j_gene: TRBJ1-6; d_gene: .; CDR3nt: TGTGCCACCAGCCTACCAAACTCCTATAATTCACCCCTCCACTTT; CDR3aa: CATSLPNSYNSPLHF
v_gene: TRBV9; len: 15; abundance: once; j_gene: TRBJ1-2; d_gene: .; CDR3nt: TGTGCCAGCAGCGTGGGTCAGGACCCTAACTATGGCTACACCTTC; CDR3aa: CASSVGQDPNYGYTF
v_gene: TRBV3-1/TRBV3-2; len: 15; abundance: .; j_gene: TRBJ1-2; d_gene: .; CDR3nt: TGTGCCAGCAGCCAAGGGTTTGGCAGGGACTATGGCTACACCTTC; CDR3aa: CASSQGFGRDYGYTF
v_gene: TRBV6-1; len: 13; abundance: .; j_gene: TRBJ2-7; d_gene: .; CDR3nt: TGTGCCAGCAGTGAAAAAAGATATTACGAGCAGTACTTC; CDR3aa: CASSEKRYYEQYF
v_gene: TRBV2; len: 14; abundance: once; j_gene: TRBJ2-3; d_gene: .; CDR3nt: TGTGCCAGCAGTGACGGAGGGGGCACAGATACGCAGTATTTT; CDR3aa: CASSDGGGTDTQYF
v_gene: TRBV27; len: 16; abundance: .; j_gene: TRBJ2-5; d_gene: TRBD2; CDR3nt: TGTGCCAGCAGACAAAATAGCGGGGGGGCCGCCGAGACCCAGTACTTC; CDR3aa: CASRQNSGGAAETQYF
v_gene: TRBV9; len: 15; abundance: .; j_gene: TRBJ1-6; d_gene: TRBD1; CDR3nt: TGTGCCAGCAGCGTAGGGACAGGGGATAATTCACCCCTCCACTTT; CDR3aa: CASSVGTGDNSPLHF
v_gene: TRBV7-9; len: 14; abundance: once; j_gene: TRBJ2-7; d_gene: .; CDR3nt: TGTGCCAGCAGCTCCCGTTACACCCCCGGGGAGCAGTACTTC; CDR3aa: CASSSRYTPGEQYF
v_gene: TRBV7-3; len: 13; abundance: .; j_gene: TRBJ2-2; d_gene: .; CDR3nt: TGTGCCAGCAGCCCTAGCGTCACCGGGGAGCTGTTTTTT; CDR3aa: CASSPSVTGELFF
v_gene: TRBV5-4; len: 14; abundance: many; j_gene: TRBJ1-2; d_gene: .; CDR3nt: TGTGCCAGCAGCTTGGTAGGGGCTAACTATGGCTACACCTTC; CDR3aa: CASSLVGANYGYTF
v_gene: TRBV6-5; len: 15; abundance: few; j_gene: TRBJ2-3; d_gene: TRBD1; CDR3nt: TGTGCCAGCAGTCCCGGGACAGGGTGGACAGATACGCAGTATTTT; CDR3aa: CASSPGTGWTDTQYF
v_gene: TRBV7-2; len: 17; abundance: .; j_gene: TRBJ1-4; d_gene: .; CDR3nt: TGTGCCAGCAGTCCAAAGAGGGTTGGGATATGGGGCGAAAAACTGTTTTTT; CDR3aa: CASSPKRVGIWGEKLFF